The clone carrying this TCR beta chain was recorded a few times. Its antigen is currently unknown. This sample stems from a study of T cells in localized non-small cell lung cancer. Findings of the study overall: With higher T cell density in blood came longer overall survival. Uninvolved adjacent lung showed peak T cell clonality, exceeding tumor. One tumor region alone was sequenced, and heterogeneity therefore remains possible. The study detected a median about 60 of the top 100 tumor clones in adjacent lung.

Libraries were prepared by immunoSEQ multiplex PCR; TCRdb keeps only in-frame clonotypes and omits some of them. This table holds a few thousand clones, 25% to 35% found once. The TCR originated in a man aged 35-75 years with stage III squamous cell lung carcinoma. This specimen was lung tumor tissue, taken before any cancer treatment.

The CDR3 coding sequence is TGTGCCAGCTCCGGCGGGAGCAAGCTGAACACTGAAGCTTTCTTT. Amino acid sequence: CASSGGSKLNTEAFF. The V call is TRBV18, the J call TRBJ1-1; D is ambiguous. CDR1 is KGHSH, CDR2 LQKENI, per germline. V was shortened by 6 bases and J by 0 bases, with 14 bases between the two germline ends. This CDR3 contains 15 residues.